What follows are 21 T cell receptor beta chains derived from one specimen sequenced in a study of shared clonotypes between healthy human individuals. Sequencing was performed with immunoSEQ multiplex PCR; in TCRdb, only in-frame clones are kept and a portion is missing. This sample yields a few million clones, of which approximately 94% are seen a single time; roughly 0.15% belongs to the top ten. Specimen: naive CD4+ T cells sorted from blood. Described subset: CD45RA+ positively selected. Every receptor here comes from a man in his late teens or twenties in good health.

The genes are TRBV10-2 and TRBJ1-1; D gene uncertain. Between the trimmed V and J ends, which lost 7 bases and 5 bases, there was a span of 14 bases. Germline CDR1 reads WSHSY; CDR2 reads SAAADI. The CDR3 loop spans 13 amino acids. The DNA of the CDR3 is TGCGCCAGCACCTCTAACGCTCGGACTGAAGCTTTCTTT. It codes for CASTSNARTEAFF.

The J gene is TRBJ2-7, the V gene TRBV10-3, with TRBD1 as a possible D gene (6 bases). Per the germline V gene, CDR1 is ENHRY and CDR2 is SYGVKD. The CDR3 length is 15 residues. V was pared by 4 bases and J by 2 bases, with 15 bases between. The CDR3 here is CAISADSRLTYEQYF. For the CDR3, the DNA is TGTGCCATCAGTGCGGACAGCAGACTCACCTACGAGCAGTACTTC.

This clone was counted only a few times. The V and J genes are TRBV6-1 and TRBJ1-1, with a possible D match to TRBD1 (5 bases). The germline gives CDR1 MNHNS, CDR2 SASEGT. The CDR3 has 14 amino acids. Trimming stripped 5 bases from V and 0 bases from J, with 10 bases between. This CDR3 reads CASSMLGVNTEAFF. The CDR3 bases are TGTGCCAGCAGTATGTTGGGGGTGAACACTGAAGCTTTCTTT.

The count of this clone is one. The rearrangement uses TRBV7-3 and TRBJ2-7; a weak D match, TRBD2 (6 bases). Trimming pared 2 bases from V and 0 bases from J, leaving 20 bases between. The CDR3 totals 18 residues. Per the germline V gene, CDR1 is SGHTA and CDR2 is FQGTGA. CDR3 amino acids: CASSLYRRGYGSSYEQYF. CDR3 DNA: TGTGCCAGCAGCTTATACCGACGCGGGTACGGGAGCTCCTACGAGCAGTACTTC.

The chain joins TRBV5-6 to TRBJ1-1; perhaps TRBD1 as D (5 bases). This CDR3 is 15 amino acids long. Germline CDR1 is SGHDT and CDR2 is YYEEEE. V lost 1 base, J lost 3 bases, and 13 bases lay in between. Here the CDR3 reads CASSLFGALDTEAFF. CDR3 in DNA: TGTGCCAGCAGCTTGTTCGGGGCGTTGGACACTGAAGCTTTCTTT.

This chain links TRBV4-1 with TRBJ1-4; 10 bases are a match to TRBD1. V lost 6 bases and J lost 9; bases outside the gene matches: 10. This CDR3 contains 15 residues. Germline CDR1 MGHRA, CDR2 YSYEKL. The CDR3 spells CASRGQGTAYKKLFF. CDR3 DNA sequence: TGCGCCAGCAGGGGACAGGGGACAGCGTATAAAAAACTGTTTTTT.

The chain couples TRBV5-1 to TRBJ1-1, with D tentatively TRBD1 (6 bases). This CDR3 is 14 amino acids long. The V end lost 1 base, the J end lost 4 bases, and 11 bases lay between the germline ends. Germline lookup yields CDR1 SGHRS and CDR2 YFSETQ. The CDR3 sequence: CASSLQDSGTEAFF. In DNA, the CDR3 is TGCGCCAGCAGCTTGCAGGACAGCGGCACTGAAGCTTTCTTT.

This chain links TRBV12-5 with TRBJ2-5, with a tentative D call TRBD1 (5 bases). Trimming stripped 1 base from V and 0 bases from J, with 6 bases between. CDR1 is LGHNT, CDR2 FRNRAP, per germline. The CDR3 extends over 14 amino acids. For the CDR3, the DNA is TGTGCTAGTGGTTTGGGACAGTACCAAGAGACCCAGTACTTC. As protein: CASGLGQYQETQYF.

The chain combines TRBV6-1 with TRBJ1-1; the D is unclear. V lost 4 bases, J lost 1 base, and 13 bases lay in between. The CDR3 has 15 amino acids. CDR1 is MNHNS and CDR2 is SASEGT in the germline V gene. The CDR3 coding sequence is TGTGCCAGCAGTGTCTCTTCATTGGGGAACACTGAAGCTTTCTTT. It codes for CASSVSSLGNTEAFF.

This clone was detected only once. This chain links TRBV29-1 with TRBJ1-2; D is perhaps TRBD1 (6 bases). The germline gives CDR1 SQVTM, CDR2 ANQGSEA. V lost 0 bases, J lost 6 bases, and 11 bases lay in between. The CDR3 is 13 amino acids. The CDR3 spells CSVEDRGSHGYTF. In DNA form, the CDR3 reads TGCAGCGTTGAAGACAGGGGATCACATGGCTACACCTTC.

The CDR3 protein is CSGVQQVRADTQYF. The CDR3 bases are TGCAGCGGGGTACAACAGGTTAGGGCAGATACGCAGTATTTT. The chain recombines TRBV29-1 with TRBJ2-3; tentative D call: TRBD1 (5 bases). This CDR3 region has 14 residues. From germline, CDR1 is SQVTM and CDR2 ANQGSEA. V lost 7 bases and J lost 4, with 18 bases in between.

This clone was detected once. V usage is TRBV7-8 and J usage is TRBJ2-2; D not certain. Germline loops: CDR1 SGHVS, CDR2 FQNEAQ. The CDR3 totals 13 residues. V lost 1 base and J 7 bases, leaving 7 bases between the germline ends. This chain's CDR3 is CASSLDGLGELFF. CDR3 in DNA: TGTGCCAGCAGCTTAGATGGCCTCGGGGAGCTGTTTTTT.

This clone occurred once. The sample carries other DNA sequences with the same CDR3. V and J are TRBV5-1 and TRBJ2-7; 13 nucleotides match TRBD2. J gave up 3 bases and V 0 bases, and 3 bases lay outside the gene matches. The V gene's germline CDR1 is SGHRS and CDR2 YFSETQ. The CDR3 extends over 16 amino acids. CDR3: CASSLGLAGGFYEQYF. The DNA of the CDR3 is TGCGCCAGCAGCTTGGGACTAGCGGGGGGCTTCTACGAGCAGTACTTC. The full variable domain, rest sourced from reference TRBV5-1 and TRBJ2-7, is KAGVTQTPRYLIKTRGQQVTLSCSPISGHRSVSWYQQTPGQGLQFLFEYFSETQRNKGNFPGRFSGRQFSNSRSEMNVSTLELGDSALYLCASSLGLAGGFYEQYFGPGTRLTVT.

This rearrangement joins TRBV11-2 to TRBJ1-1; tentatively, D is TRBD1 (5 bases). Germline-derived CDR1 and CDR2 are SGHAT and FQNNGV. The ends were cut back, 5 bases at V and 0 bases at J, with 16 bases in the middle. The CDR3 is made up of 16 amino acids. CDR3 sequence: CASSARGAKVNTEAFF. The CDR3 nucleotides read TGTGCCAGCAGCGCCAGAGGGGCGAAGGTGAACACTGAAGCTTTCTTT.

The chain couples TRBV19 to TRBJ2-7; D remains unclear. CDR3 size: 13 residues. Germline assignment: CDR1 LNHDA and CDR2 SQIVND (reference sequence). V was pared by 2 bases and J by 7 bases, with 12 bases between. The DNA for the CDR3 is TGTGCCAGTAGTATATCAGAATACGGAGAGCAGTACTTC. Protein: CASSISEYGEQYF.

This sequence joins TRBV6-1 and TRBJ2-1; no firm D call. The germline CDR1 and CDR2 sequences are MNHNS and SASEGT. V lost 1 base and J lost 0, with 13 bases in between. CDR3 length equals 17 residues. The CDR3 loop is CASSEEVHPSSYNEQFF. The CDR3 region has the DNA TGTGCCAGCAGTGAAGAAGTACACCCGAGCTCCTACAATGAGCAGTTCTTC.

This clone showed up just once. The genes are TRBV5-8 and TRBJ2-2; perhaps TRBD1 as D (6 bases). V was trimmed by 4 bases and J by 3 bases, leaving 13 bases between them. CDR3 length: 15 amino acids. Germline values: CDR1 SGHTS, CDR2 YDEGEE. The CDR3 reads CASSPRGSDTGELFF. The CDR3 coding sequence is TGTGCCAGCAGCCCCAGGGGATCGGACACCGGGGAGCTGTTTTTT.

The chain combines TRBV18 with TRBJ1-3; D gene uncertain. The germline CDR1 and CDR2 sequences are KGHSH and LQKENI. V lost 0 bases and J 0 bases, leaving 6 bases between the germline ends. There are 15 residues in the CDR3. The CDR3 region has the DNA TGTGCCAGCTCACCACCGGCGTTCTCTGGAAACACCATATATTTT. Translation gives CASSPPAFSGNTIYF.

This chain joins TRBV11-2 and TRBJ1-6; D possibly corresponds to TRBD1 (5 bases). The CDR3 extends over 13 amino acids. CDR1 is SGHAT, CDR2 FQNNGV, per germline. Trimming stripped 4 bases from V and 10 bases from J, with 11 bases between. The CDR3 DNA reads TGTGCCAGCAGCTCGGACATCAACTCACCCCTCCACTTT. Translated: CASSSDINSPLHF.

CDR3 loop: CAWTFEAAQYF. The CDR3, as DNA: TGTGCCTGGACCTTTGAGGCTGCCCAGTACTTC. This chain uses TRBV30 with TRBJ2-5; D is unclear. Trimming removed 4 bases at V and 9 bases at J, with 12 bases between. The CDR3 runs 11 residues. CDR1 is GTSNPN and CDR2 is SVGIG in the germline V gene (reference sequence).

This sequence joins TRBV4-2 and TRBJ2-7; possible D gene TRBD1, 6 bases. Trimming removed 5 bases from V and 1 base from J, with 12 bases in between. This CDR3 contains 14 residues. Germline V gene lookup returns CDR1 LGHNA and CDR2 YNFKEQ. CDR3 residues: CASSYPGVSYEQYF. Written as DNA, the CDR3 is TGTGCCAGCAGCTACCCAGGGGTTTCCTACGAGCAGTACTTC.